Here is one T cell receptor (beta chain) with its context. Its cognate antigen is unknown. The data stem from a study of response to subunit inactivated influenza vaccine. One entry per CDR3 protein results from TCRdb running MiXCR on the RT-PCR reads. Of roughly 500,000 distinct CDR3 sequences detected, about 25% appear once; the ten largest clones hold under 2.5%. Overall study findings and caveats: Every seasonal influenza vaccination brings in few new T cells, the authors suggested.

V lost 3 bases, J lost 4 bases, and 5 bases stayed unmatched. Germline lookup yields CDR1 SGHRS and CDR2 YFSETQ. This CDR3 contains 14 residues. The source material was CD4+ T cells sorted from PBMCs, sampled roughly 5 days after vaccination. The sequence derives from a man aged 50 to 59 who received an inactivated influenza vaccine. The chain employs TRBV5-1 and TRBJ2-3; the match to TRBD1 covers 7 bases. The CDR3 nucleotides read TGCGCCAGCAGCTATGACAGGGACGCAGATACGCAGTATTTT. Protein product: CASSYDRDADTQYF.